The 10 T cell receptor beta chains reported below all come from one sample, sequenced in a study of breast tumors, draining lymph nodes, adjacent tissues. Breast cancer patients provided tissue from their axillary draining lymph nodes. MiXCR, run by TCRdb on the multiplex PCR reads, gives a single entry per CDR3 protein. The table has about 180,000 distinct CDR3 sequences, about 30% seen once. Sequencing used axillary lymph node tissue. All receptors derive from a female donor with breast cancer. Some clones in this sample may be carry-over from other donors' samples.

This rearrangement joins TRBV12-3 or TRBV12-4 to TRBJ2-2; 15 bases match TRBD2. CDR3 size: 17 residues. V dropped 6 bases and J dropped 11; count of bases not matched to a gene: 13. The CDR3 here is CASSRTSGRDDSYELFF. CDR3 nucleotide sequence: TGTGCCAGCAGCCGGACTAGCGGGAGGGACGACTCCTACGAGCTGTTTTTT.

V and J are TRBV10-1 and TRBJ2-5, with TRBD1 matching 12 bases. After removal of 0 bases from V and 5 bases from J, the junction contained 10 bases not matched to a gene. This CDR3 comprises 18 residues. Per germline, CDR1 WNHNN and CDR2 SYGVQD (reference sequence). The CDR3 DNA sequence: TGCGCCAGCAGTGAGTCCGGAGGGACAGGGGGCGATCTGGAGACCCAGTACTTC. It specifies CASSESGGTGGDLETQYF.

Many counts were recorded for this clonotype. The chain carries TRBV6-5 and TRBJ1-6; tentative D call: TRBD1 (5 bases). V gave up 5 bases and J gave up 3 bases, with 14 bases separating them. The germline V gene has CDR1 MNHEY and CDR2 SVGAGI. This CDR3 contains 16 residues. In DNA form, the CDR3 reads TGTGCCAGCAGTCCCCGGGGCCCGGACTATAATTCACCCCTCCACTTT. Translated: CASSPRGPDYNSPLHF.

In its sample, this clonotype was seen a few times. The CDR3 is CASSFPTGEGRLGDEQYF. DNA of the CDR3: TGTGCCAGCAGTTTTCCGACGGGGGAGGGCCGATTAGGCGACGAGCAGTACTTC. This chain links TRBV28 with TRBJ2-7; 7 nucleotides agree with TRBD2. CDR1 and CDR2 from the germline V gene are MDHEN and SYDVKM. The CDR3 is 18 amino acids. V lost 3 bases and J lost 5; bases outside the gene matches: 19.

This clonotype was seen ten or more times. The chain joins TRBV5-5 to TRBJ2-5; 7 bases match TRBD2. Germline-derived CDR1 and CDR2 are SGHKS and YYEKEE (reference sequence). The CDR3 loop spans 15 amino acids. The V and J ends lost 0 bases and 4 bases, in that order; junction bases with no gene match: 6. This CDR3 reads CASSLGTRKGETQYF. The CDR3 DNA reads as TGTGCCAGCAGCTTGGGGACTAGGAAAGGAGAGACCCAGTACTTC.

This clonotype was seen ten or more times. A much bigger clone sits one base away, suggesting this may be a read error. The chain employs TRBV20-1 and TRBJ2-5, with 7 positions matching TRBD1. Germline assignment: CDR1 DFQATT and CDR2 SNEGSKA (reference sequence). The CDR3 consists of 14 residues. V was clipped by 8 bases and J by 7 bases; unmatched bases: 16. CDR3 loop: CSPREGGLGATQYF. The CDR3 DNA sequence: TGCAGTCCCCGGGAAGGGGGCCTGGGAGCGACCCAGTACTTC.

At least ten counts were recorded for this clonotype. The gene calls are TRBV5-4 and TRBJ1-2; the match to TRBD1 covers 10 bases. CDR3 length equals 15 residues. The junction had 9 bases not matched to a gene; V was cut back by 3 bases and J by 7 bases. From germline, CDR1 is SGHNT and CDR2 YYREEE (reference sequence). CDR3 residues: CASSWGGTGVPGYTF. CDR3 in DNA: TGTGCCAGCAGCTGGGGCGGGACAGGGGTTCCTGGCTACACCTTC.

The CDR3 loop is CASSPGVKTQYF. In DNA form, the CDR3 reads TGTGCCAGCAGCCCAGGGGTGAAGACCCAGTACTTC. V usage is TRBV7-2 and J usage is TRBJ2-5, with D possibly being TRBD1 (6 bases). The CDR3 runs to 12 residues. Germline values: CDR1 SGHTA, CDR2 FQGNSA. The V end lost 5 bases, the J end lost 6 bases, and 10 bases lay between the germline ends.

The chain carries TRBV19 and TRBJ1-6, with unresolved D. The germline V gene encodes CDR1 LNHDA and CDR2 SQIVND (reference sequence). The V end lost 1 base, the J end lost 10 bases, and 14 bases lay between the germline ends. This CDR3 has 15 residues. This chain's CDR3 is CASSIGVPRSSPLHF. CDR3 DNA sequence: TGTGCCAGTAGTATAGGAGTCCCCCGGAGCTCACCCCTCCACTTT.

The table lists this clonotype with a few counts. This chain joins TRBV5-5 and TRBJ2-3; 9 bases match TRBD1. Germline CDR1 SGHKS, CDR2 YYEKEE (reference sequence). V lost 5 bases to trimming and J lost 6 bases; unmatched junction nucleotides: 4. The CDR3 length is 13 residues. CDR3 in DNA: TGTGCCAGCAGATTGACAGGGGGGGATACGCAGTATTTT. Translating gives CASRLTGGDTQYF.